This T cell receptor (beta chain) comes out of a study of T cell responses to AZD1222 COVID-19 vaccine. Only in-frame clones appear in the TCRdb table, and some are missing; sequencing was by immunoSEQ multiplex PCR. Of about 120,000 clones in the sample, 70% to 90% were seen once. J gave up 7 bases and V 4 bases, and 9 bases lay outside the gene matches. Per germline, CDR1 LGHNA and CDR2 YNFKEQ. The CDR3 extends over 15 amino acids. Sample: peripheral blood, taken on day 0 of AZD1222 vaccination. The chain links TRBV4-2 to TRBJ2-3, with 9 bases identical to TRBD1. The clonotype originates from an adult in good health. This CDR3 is CASSPTETGGNTQYF. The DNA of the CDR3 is TGTGCCAGCAGCCCGACAGAGACAGGGGGAAATACGCAGTATTTT.